This T cell receptor beta chain is from a study of T-cell memory formation after mild COVID-19. From the 5' RACE reads, TCRdb called clonotypes with MiXCR, one entry per CDR3 protein. The repertoire consists of about 400,000 distinct CDR3 sequences, with 24% occurring once and the leading ten covering around 8.8%. Study outcomes and limitations: Shrinking CD4+ clones were chiefly CM and EM; CD8+ ones were chiefly EMRA. The second-wave clones peaking on day 37 were not confirmed as SARS-CoV-2-specific. Cross-reactive memory appears to have joined, as suggested by some responding clones showing up in pre-infection memory.

The germline CDR1 and CDR2 sequences are KGHDR and SFDVKD. CDR3 length: 18 residues. V was shortened by 2 bases and J by 0 bases, with 17 bases between the two germline ends. Details on this clonotype: The antigen remains unidentified.

This sequence was found in an adult woman who had mild COVID-19 (a few samples of this study predate the infection). Cell type and time point are not known. The chain combines TRBV24-1 with TRBJ2-3; possibly TRBD2 for D (6 bases). The sample consisted of PBMCs or a T cell subset sorted from them (not recorded which). The CDR3 nucleotides are TGTGCCACCAGTGATTCCTCGGGACTTGCAACGAGCACAGATACGCAGTATTTT. Protein product: CATSDSSGLATSTDTQYF.